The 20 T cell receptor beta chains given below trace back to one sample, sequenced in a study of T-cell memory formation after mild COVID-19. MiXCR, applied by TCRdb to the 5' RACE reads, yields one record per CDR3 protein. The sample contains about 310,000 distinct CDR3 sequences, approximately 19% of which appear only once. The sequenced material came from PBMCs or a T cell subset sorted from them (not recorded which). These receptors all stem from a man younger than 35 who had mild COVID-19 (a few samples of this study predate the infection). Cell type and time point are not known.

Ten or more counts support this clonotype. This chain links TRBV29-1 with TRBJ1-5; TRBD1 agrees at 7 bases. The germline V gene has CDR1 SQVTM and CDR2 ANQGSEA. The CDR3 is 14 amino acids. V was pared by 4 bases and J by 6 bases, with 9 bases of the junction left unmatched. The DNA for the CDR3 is TGCAGCGTTGTGGAGGGAGGGGGCGCTCAGCCCCAGCATTTT. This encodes CSVVEGGGAQPQHF.

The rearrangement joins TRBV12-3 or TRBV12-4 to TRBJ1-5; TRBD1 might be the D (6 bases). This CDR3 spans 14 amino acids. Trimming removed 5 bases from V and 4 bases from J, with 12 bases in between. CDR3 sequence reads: CASSPQRGNQPQHF. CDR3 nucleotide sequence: TGTGCCAGCAGTCCACAAAGGGGGAATCAGCCCCAGCATTTT.

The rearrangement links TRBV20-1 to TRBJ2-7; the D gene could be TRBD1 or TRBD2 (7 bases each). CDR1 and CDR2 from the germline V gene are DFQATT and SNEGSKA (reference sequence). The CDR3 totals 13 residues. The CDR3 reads CSPYRGGPYEQYV. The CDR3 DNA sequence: TGCAGCCCCTACAGGGGAGGGCCCTACGAGCAGTACGTC.

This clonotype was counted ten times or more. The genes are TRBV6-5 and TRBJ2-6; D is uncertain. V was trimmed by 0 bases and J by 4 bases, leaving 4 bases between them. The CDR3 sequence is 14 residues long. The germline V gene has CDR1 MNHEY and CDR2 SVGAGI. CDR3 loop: CASSYSSGANVLTF. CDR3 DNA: TGTGCCAGCAGTTACTCCAGCGGGGCCAACGTCCTGACTTTC.

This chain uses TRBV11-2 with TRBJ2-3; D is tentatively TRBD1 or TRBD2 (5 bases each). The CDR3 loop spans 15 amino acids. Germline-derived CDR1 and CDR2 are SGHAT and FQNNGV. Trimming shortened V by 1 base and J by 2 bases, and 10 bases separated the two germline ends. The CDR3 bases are TGTGCCAGCAGCTTAGCGGGACGCCCCACAGATACGCAGTATTTT. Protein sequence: CASSLAGRPTDTQYF.

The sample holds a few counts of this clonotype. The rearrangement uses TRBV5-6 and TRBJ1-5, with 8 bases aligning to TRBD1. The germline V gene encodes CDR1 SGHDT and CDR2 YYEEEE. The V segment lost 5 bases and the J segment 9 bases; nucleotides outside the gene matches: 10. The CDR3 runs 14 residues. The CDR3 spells CASSNRDRSRPQHF. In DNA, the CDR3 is TGTGCCAGCAGTAACCGGGACAGGTCTCGGCCCCAGCATTTT. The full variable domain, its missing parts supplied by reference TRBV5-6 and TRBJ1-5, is DAGVTQSPTHLIKTRGQQVTLRCSPKSGHDTVSWYQQALGQGPQFIFQYYEEEERQRGNFPDRFSGHQFPNYSSELNVNALLLGDSALYLCASSNRDRSRPQHFGDGTRLSIL.

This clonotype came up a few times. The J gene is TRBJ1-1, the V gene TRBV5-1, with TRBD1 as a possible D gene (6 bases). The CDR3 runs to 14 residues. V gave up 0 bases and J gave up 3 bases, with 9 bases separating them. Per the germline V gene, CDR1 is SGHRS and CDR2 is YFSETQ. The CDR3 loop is CASSLEGQYTEAFF. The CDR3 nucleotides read TGCGCCAGCAGCTTGGAAGGACAGTACACTGAAGCTTTCTTT.

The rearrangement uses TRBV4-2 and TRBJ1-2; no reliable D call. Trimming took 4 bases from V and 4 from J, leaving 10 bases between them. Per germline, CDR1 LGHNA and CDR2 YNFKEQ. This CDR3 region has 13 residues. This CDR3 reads CASSPRTSYGYTF. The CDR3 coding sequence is TGTGCCAGCAGCCCGAGAACTAGCTATGGCTACACCTTC.

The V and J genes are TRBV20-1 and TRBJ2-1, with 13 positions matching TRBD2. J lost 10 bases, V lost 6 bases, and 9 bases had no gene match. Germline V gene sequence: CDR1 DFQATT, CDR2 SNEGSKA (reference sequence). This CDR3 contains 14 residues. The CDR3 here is CSALLAGGPREQFF. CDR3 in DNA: TGCAGTGCCCTACTAGCGGGGGGGCCACGGGAGCAGTTCTTC.

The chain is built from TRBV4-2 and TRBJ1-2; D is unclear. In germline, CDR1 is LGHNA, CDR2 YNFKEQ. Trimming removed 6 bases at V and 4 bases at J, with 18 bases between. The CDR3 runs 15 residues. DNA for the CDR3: TGTGCCAGCAGGCCAGCTCGATCAGGAGTCTATGGCTACACCTTC. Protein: CASRPARSGVYGYTF.

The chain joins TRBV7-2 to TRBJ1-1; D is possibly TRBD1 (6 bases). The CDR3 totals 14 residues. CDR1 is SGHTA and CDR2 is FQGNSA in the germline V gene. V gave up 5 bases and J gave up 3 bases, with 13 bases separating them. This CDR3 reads CASSRETGYTEAFF. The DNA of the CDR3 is TGTGCCAGCAGCAGAGAAACAGGGTACACTGAAGCTTTCTTT.

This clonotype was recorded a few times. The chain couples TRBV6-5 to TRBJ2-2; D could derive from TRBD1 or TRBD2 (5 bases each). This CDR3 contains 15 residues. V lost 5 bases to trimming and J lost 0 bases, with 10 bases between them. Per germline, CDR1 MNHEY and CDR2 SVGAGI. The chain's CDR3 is CASSAQGANTGELFF. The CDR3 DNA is TGTGCCAGCAGTGCCCAGGGAGCGAACACCGGGGAGCTGTTTTTT.

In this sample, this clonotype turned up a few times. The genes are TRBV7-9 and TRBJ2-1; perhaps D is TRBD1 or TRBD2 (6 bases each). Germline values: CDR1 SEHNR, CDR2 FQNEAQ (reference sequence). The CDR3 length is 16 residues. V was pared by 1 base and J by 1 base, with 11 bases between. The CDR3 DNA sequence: TGTGCCAGCAGCTTAGGGGGGGCGACTTCCTACAATGAGCAGTTCTTC. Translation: CASSLGGATSYNEQFF.

The CDR3 nucleotides are TGTGCCAGCAGTTACTCGACCCCTCGAGGCTCCTATGGCTACACCTTC. As protein: CASSYSTPRGSYGYTF. The chain employs TRBV6-5 and TRBJ1-2; D is unresolved. Germline V gives CDR1 MNHEY, CDR2 SVGAGI. Trimming left V 0 bases short and J 4 bases short, with 15 bases between. The CDR3 loop spans 16 amino acids.

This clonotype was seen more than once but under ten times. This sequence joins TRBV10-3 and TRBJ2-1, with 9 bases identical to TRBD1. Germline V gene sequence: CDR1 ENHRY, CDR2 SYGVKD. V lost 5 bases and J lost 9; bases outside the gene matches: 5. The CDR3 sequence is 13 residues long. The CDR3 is CAISRDRASEQFF. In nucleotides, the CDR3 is TGTGCCATCAGTCGGGACAGGGCCAGTGAGCAGTTCTTC.

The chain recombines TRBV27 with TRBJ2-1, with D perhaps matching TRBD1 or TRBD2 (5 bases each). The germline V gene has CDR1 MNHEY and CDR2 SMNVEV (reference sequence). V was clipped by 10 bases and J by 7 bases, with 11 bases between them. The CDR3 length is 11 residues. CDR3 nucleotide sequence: TGTGCCATCGGTTGGGGGAATGAGCAGTTCTTC. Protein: CAIGWGNEQFF.

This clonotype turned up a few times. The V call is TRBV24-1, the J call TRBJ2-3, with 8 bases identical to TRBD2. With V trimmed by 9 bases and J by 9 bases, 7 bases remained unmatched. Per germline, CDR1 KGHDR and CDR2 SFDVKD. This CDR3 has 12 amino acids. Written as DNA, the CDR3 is TGTGCCACCGGGGAGTCGGGGGGGACGCAGTATTTT. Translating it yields CATGESGGTQYF.

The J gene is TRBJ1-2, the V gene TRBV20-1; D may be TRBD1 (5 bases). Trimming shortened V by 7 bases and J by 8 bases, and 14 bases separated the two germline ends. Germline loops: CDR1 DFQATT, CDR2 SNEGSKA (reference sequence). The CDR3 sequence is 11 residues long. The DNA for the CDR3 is TGCAGTGGGGGCAGGTCTGGCGGCTACACCTTC. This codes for CSGGRSGGYTF.

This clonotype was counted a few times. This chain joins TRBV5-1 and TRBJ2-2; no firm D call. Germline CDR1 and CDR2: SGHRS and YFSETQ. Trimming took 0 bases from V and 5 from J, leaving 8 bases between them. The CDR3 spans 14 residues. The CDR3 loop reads CASSLAQYTGELFF. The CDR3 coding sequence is TGCGCCAGCAGCTTGGCCCAGTATACCGGGGAGCTGTTTTTT.

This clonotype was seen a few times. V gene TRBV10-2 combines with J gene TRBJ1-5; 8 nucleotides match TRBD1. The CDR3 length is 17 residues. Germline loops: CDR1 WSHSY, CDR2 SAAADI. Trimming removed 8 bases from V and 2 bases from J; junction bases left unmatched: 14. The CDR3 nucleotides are TGCGCCAGCCATGGGGCAGGGGGCACGAGTCGCAATCAGCCCCAGCATTTT. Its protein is CASHGAGGTSRNQPQHF.